Below, 18 T cell receptor beta chains from the same sample are listed, as sequenced in a study of shared clonotypes between healthy human individuals. The protocol was immunoSEQ multiplex PCR, while the TCRdb copy is restricted to in-frame clones and leaves out a portion. The table lists about 2.3 million clones, approximately 95% of them singletons, with 0.35% to 0.45% in the top ten. The specimen was naive CD4+ T cells from PBMCs. Stated subset: CD45RA+ positively selected. These receptors all stem from a man aged 18 to 29 in good health. Some clones in this sample may be carry-over from other donors' samples.

A few counts support this clone. This chain connects TRBV28 to TRBJ1-1; no clear D. V was shortened by 5 bases and J by 11 bases, with 18 bases between the two germline ends. In germline, CDR1 is MDHEN, CDR2 SYDVKM. The CDR3 consists of 13 residues. The CDR3 loop reads CASSPPLGAAAFF. As DNA, the CDR3 is TGTGCCAGCAGTCCCCCGCTGGGCGCGGCCGCTTTCTTT.

The rearrangement links TRBV5-4 to TRBJ2-3, with no clear D. CDR3 length: 14 amino acids. CDR1 SGHNT and CDR2 YYREEE come from the germline V gene (reference sequence). Trimming cost V 1 base and J 2 bases, with 8 bases left between them. CDR3 DNA: TGTGCCAGCAGCTTGCTCGACCCCACAGATACGCAGTATTTT. It codes for CASSLLDPTDTQYF.

This clone was observed a single time. The CDR3 DNA sequence: TGTGCCAGCAGCCCTATTAGCGGAGCCTACGAGCAGTACTTC. This sequence encodes CASSPISGAYEQYF. The chain carries TRBV9 and TRBJ2-7; D may be TRBD2 (6 bases). Trimming pared 4 bases from V and 2 bases from J, leaving 13 bases between. Germline lookup yields CDR1 SGDLS and CDR2 YYNGEE. The CDR3 is 14 amino acids.

The V and J genes are TRBV28 and TRBJ2-5; no clear D gene. Germline lookup yields CDR1 MDHEN and CDR2 SYDVKM. V lost 1 base, J lost 6 bases, and 3 bases lay in between. The CDR3 is made up of 11 amino acids. The CDR3 region is CASSLSKTQYF. The CDR3 DNA is TGTGCCAGCAGTTTATCAAAGACCCAGTACTTC.

V usage is TRBV5-4 and J usage is TRBJ2-7, with D possibly TRBD2 on 6 matching bases. This CDR3 comprises 15 residues. In germline, CDR1 is SGHNT, CDR2 YYREEE (reference sequence). Trimming removed 0 bases from V and 3 bases from J, with 13 bases in between. CDR3 bases: TGTGCCAGCAGCTTGGAGGGAGGCGCCCTCTACGAGCAGTACTTC. This gives the protein CASSLEGGALYEQYF.

This chain connects TRBV5-1 to TRBJ1-1; D gene ambiguous. Trimming removed 1 base at V and 8 bases at J, with 18 bases between. The CDR3 runs 15 residues. Germline-derived CDR1 and CDR2 are SGHRS and YFSETQ. For the CDR3, the DNA is TGCGCCAGCAGCTTGAGGACGTCTGCGGGCGGCGAAGCTTTCTTT. Its translation is CASSLRTSAGGEAFF.

The sample holds one count of this clone. The genes are TRBV6-1 and TRBJ2-7, with TRBD2 identical over 9 bases. Germline CDR1 is MNHNS and CDR2 is SASEGT. The CDR3 is 13 amino acids. The V segment lost 7 bases and the J segment 5 bases; nucleotides outside the gene matches: 6. CDR3 sequence (DNA): TGTGCCAGCATAGCGGGAGTATTGGACGAGCAGTACTTC. It is translated as CASIAGVLDEQYF.

In DNA form, the CDR3 reads TGTGCCAGCACCCTCTGGACGGAGAACACCGGGGAGCTGTTTTTT. It encodes CASTLWTENTGELFF. The genes are TRBV5-6 and TRBJ2-2; D gene uncertain. This CDR3 has 15 amino acids. Germline V gene sequence: CDR1 SGHDT, CDR2 YYEEEE. Trimming shortened V by 6 bases and J by 1 base, and 13 bases separated the two germline ends.

The chain couples TRBV5-6 to TRBJ2-7, with D unresolved. The ends were cut back, 0 bases at V and 6 bases at J, with 7 bases in the middle. The germline V gene encodes CDR1 SGHDT and CDR2 YYEEEE. CDR3 length: 12 amino acids. CDR3 sequence reads: CASSLGIGEQYF. The CDR3 DNA reads TGTGCCAGCAGCTTGGGTATTGGCGAGCAGTACTTC.

The genes are TRBV28 and TRBJ2-3; the D gene is possibly TRBD2 (5 bases). The germline CDR1 and CDR2 sequences are MDHEN and SYDVKM. V was shortened by 2 bases and J by 3 bases, with 15 bases between the two germline ends. CDR3 length: 16 residues. The CDR3 is CASSLSVSGRTDTQYF. The DNA of the CDR3 is TGTGCCAGCAGTTTAAGTGTAAGTGGGAGAACAGATACGCAGTATTTT.

The genes are TRBV5-1 and TRBJ2-7, with D perhaps being TRBD1 or TRBD2 (5 bases each). CDR3 length: 16 amino acids. Between the trimmed V and J ends, which lost 4 bases and 3 bases, there was a span of 20 bases. The germline V gene has CDR1 SGHRS and CDR2 YFSETQ. The CDR3 loop reads CASSPLGSPQGYEQYF. In nucleotides, the CDR3 is TGCGCCAGCAGCCCCCTTGGGAGTCCTCAGGGCTACGAGCAGTACTTC.

This clone was observed once. V is TRBV27 and J is TRBJ1-4; 10 nucleotides align to TRBD1. The CDR3 consists of 15 residues. Losses at the gene ends were 5 bases for V and 6 bases for J; bases not matched to a gene: 6. From germline, CDR1 is MNHEY and CDR2 SMNVEV (reference sequence). The CDR3 protein is CASSRRTGGDEKLFF. CDR3 in DNA: TGTGCCAGCAGTCGCCGGACAGGGGGGGATGAAAAACTGTTTTTT. Full variable domain (outside the CDR3, taken from reference TRBV27 and TRBJ1-4): EAQVTQNPRYLITVTGKKLTVTCSQNMNHEYMSWYRQDPGLGLRQIYYSMNVEVTDKGDVPEGYKVSRKEKRNFPLILESPSPNQTSLYFCASSRRTGGDEKLFFGSGTQLSVL.

The chain carries TRBV21-1 and TRBJ1-1. TRBV21-1 is a known pseudogene. This CDR3 spans 15 amino acids. The chain's CDR3 is CASSLSQHLNTEAFF. In nucleotides, the CDR3 is TGTGCCAGCAGCCTGAGCCAACACCTGAACACTGAAGCTTTCTTT.

J is TRBJ2-3 and V is TRBV19; 8 positions match TRBD1. J gave up 2 bases and V 0 bases, and 10 bases lay outside the gene matches. CDR3 length: 18 amino acids. Germline CDR1 is LNHDA and CDR2 is SQIVND (reference sequence). The CDR3 is CASSIDRTGTGYTDTQYF. DNA of the CDR3: TGTGCCAGTAGTATAGACAGAACCGGGACAGGCTACACAGATACGCAGTATTTT.

This chain links TRBV9 with TRBJ2-1; possible D gene TRBD2, 5 bases. V was clipped by 0 bases and J by 0 bases, with 7 bases between them. This CDR3 contains 15 residues. Germline V lookup: CDR1 SGDLS, CDR2 YYNGEE. The CDR3 DNA reads as TGTGCCAGCAGCGTAGAAGGACTCTCCTACAATGAGCAGTTCTTC. This translates into CASSVEGLSYNEQFF.

As for this clone: The sample has other DNA sequences that encode this CDR3 too. The V call is TRBV7-9, the J call TRBJ1-6, with no clear D. Germline CDR1 SEHNR, CDR2 FQNEAQ (reference sequence). This CDR3 has 12 residues. The ends were cut back, 6 bases at V and 7 bases at J, with 7 bases in the middle. The CDR3 region has the DNA TGTGCCAGCAGTCTTGGGAATTCACCCCTCCACTTT. Protein sequence: CASSLGNSPLHF.

Turning to this clone: Other DNA sequences in the same sample also yield this CDR3. The chain uses TRBV28 and TRBJ2-7; D is ambiguous. Trimming left V 6 bases short and J 6 bases short, with 15 bases between. The V gene's germline CDR1 is MDHEN and CDR2 SYDVKM. CDR3 length: 13 residues. As DNA, the CDR3 is TGTGCCAGCAGCTCCCCCCCGGTGGGCGAGCAGTACTTC. Amino acid sequence: CASSSPPVGEQYF.

Concerning this clone: This sample also contains other DNA sequences that code for the same CDR3. This rearrangement joins TRBV19 to TRBJ2-5; D call uncertain. Deletions cut 1 base from V and 1 base from J, with 4 bases between. The CDR3 totals 13 residues. Germline V gene data show CDR1 as LNHDA and CDR2 as SQIVND (reference sequence). CDR3 DNA sequence: TGTGCCAGTAGTATAGGTCGCCAAGAGACCCAGTACTTC. Its protein product is CASSIGRQETQYF.